Listed here are 28 T cell receptor beta chains from one sample, sequenced in a study of cytomegalovirus exposure and HLA in healthy donors. The PCR was carried out with 60 Vbeta primers and 13 Jbeta primers. Clones were sequenced by immunoSEQ multiplex PCR, and TCRdb holds only the in-frame ones, with some missing. The sample contains some 150,000 clones, roughly 80% of which appear only once. Specimen: PBMCs. These receptors all come from a man in his late teens or twenties in good health and CMV-seropositive.

The V gene is TRBV30, the J gene TRBJ2-2, with D possibly matching TRBD1 (6 bases). V was clipped by 3 bases and J by 3 bases, with 11 bases between them. This CDR3 has 14 residues. CDR1 is GTSNPN and CDR2 is SVGIG in the germline V gene (reference sequence). This CDR3 reads CAWRWQGHTGELFF. Written as DNA, the CDR3 is TGTGCCTGGAGGTGGCAGGGGCACACCGGGGAGCTGTTTTTT.

The V call is TRBV11-2, the J call TRBJ2-5, with 7 bases that match TRBD2. The J call is uncertain, as TRBJ2-7 better fits the DNA end. Per the germline V gene, CDR1 is SGHAT and CDR2 is FQNNGV. This CDR3 is built from 14 residues. The CDR3 bases are TGTGCCAGCAGCCTCTCTAGCGGCCCCTACGAGCAGTACTTC. Its protein product is CASSLSSGPYEQYF.

V gene TRBV7-2 combines with J gene TRBJ2-4; TRBD1 matches at 8 bases. The CDR3 sequence is 14 residues long. J gave up 8 bases and V 5 bases, and 8 bases lay outside the gene matches. Germline V lookup: CDR1 SGHTA, CDR2 FQGNSA. CDR3 DNA sequence: TGTGCCAGCAGCCTGACAGGGGATATGGACATTCAGTACTTC. Translated, it gives CASSLTGDMDIQYF.

The chain has TRBV27 and TRBJ1-2; D may be TRBD1 (6 bases). This CDR3 has 13 amino acids. Trimming cost V 4 bases and J 6 bases, with 12 bases left between them. Germline V gives CDR1 MNHEY, CDR2 SMNVEV (reference sequence). Here the CDR3 DNA reads TGTGCCAGCAGTTCTTGGGCAGGGGATGGCTACACCTTC. Translation: CASSSWAGDGYTF.

CDR3 sequence reads: CASSQSQGFTNEQFF. The DNA for the CDR3 is TGCGCCAGCAGCCAAAGTCAGGGGTTTACCAATGAGCAGTTCTTC. The chain employs TRBV4-1 and TRBJ2-1; D is perhaps TRBD1 (6 bases). Per germline, CDR1 MGHRA and CDR2 YSYEKL. The CDR3 runs 15 residues. Trimming removed 2 bases from V and 6 bases from J, with 14 bases in between.

Of note for this clone: Relative to the germline gene, one junction end is altered; a read error may explain this. The rearrangement joins TRBV7-9 to TRBJ1-2; D gene ambiguous. Germline CDR1 SEHNR, CDR2 FQNEAQ (reference sequence). This CDR3 spans 15 amino acids. CDR3 in DNA: TGTTCCAGCAGCTCAGGTAGACACGAGGGCTATGGCTACACCTTC. Translation: CSSSSGRHEGYGYTF.

The rearrangement uses TRBV5-8 and TRBJ1-4; maybe TRBD1 (6 bases). Trimming left V 4 bases short and J 8 bases short, with 18 bases between. This CDR3 contains 15 residues. From germline, CDR1 is SGHTS and CDR2 YDEGEE. The CDR3 DNA follows: TGTGCCAGCAGCCCAAACCCAGGGGAGAGGGAAAAACTGTTTTTT. Translation gives CASSPNPGEREKLFF.

This clone was seen only a few times. This chain joins TRBV6-6 and TRBJ1-2; the match to TRBD1 covers 9 bases. CDR3 length: 13 amino acids. CDR1 and CDR2 (germline): MNHNY, SVGAGI (reference sequence). J was trimmed by 6 bases and V by 5 bases; bases with no gene match: 4. CDR3 nucleotides: TGTGCCAGCAGTCACGGGACAGGGAATGGCTACACCTTC. Translating gives CASSHGTGNGYTF.

This clone was counted a single time. The CDR3 loop reads CASSIPGTSGANEQFF. CDR3 in DNA: TGTGCCAGCAGCATCCCCGGGACTAGCGGTGCCAATGAGCAGTTCTTC. The chain uses TRBV5-4 and TRBJ2-1; the match to TRBD2 covers 11 bases. Germline CDR1 is SGHNT and CDR2 is YYREEE (reference sequence). V was pared by 4 bases and J by 6 bases, with 9 bases of the junction left unmatched. CDR3 length: 16 residues.

The V gene is TRBV29-1, the J gene TRBJ2-2, with a weak D call TRBD1 (6 bases). The CDR3 totals 14 residues. Germline values: CDR1 SQVTM, CDR2 ANQGSEA. The germline V and J ends were trimmed by 6 bases and 7 bases, with 18 bases remaining between them. For the CDR3, the DNA is TGCAGCGTGGGACAAGGACTCGGCGGCGGGGAGCTGTTTTTT. Protein product: CSVGQGLGGGELFF.

V and J are TRBV9 and TRBJ1-5; maybe TRBD1 (6 bases). There are 17 residues in the CDR3. The ends were cut back, 3 bases at V and 6 bases at J, with 22 bases in the middle. The germline V gene has CDR1 SGDLS and CDR2 YYNGEE. The CDR3 sequence: CASSEGVRDDGGQPQHF. Here the CDR3 DNA reads TGTGCCAGCAGCGAGGGGGTCAGGGACGATGGCGGTCAGCCCCAGCATTTT.

This clone came up once. The chain has TRBV7-9 and TRBJ1-1; the D gene is possibly TRBD1 (5 bases). CDR1 is SEHNR and CDR2 is FQNEAQ in the germline V gene (reference sequence). Trimming shortened V by 5 bases and J by 4 bases, and 17 bases separated the two germline ends. The length of the CDR3 is 15 residues. The CDR3 DNA sequence: TGTGCCAGCAGCCACGGGGGAGGGCTGGCCACTGAAGCTTTCTTT. It is translated as CASSHGGGLATEAFF.

V is TRBV7-9 and J is TRBJ2-1; D might be TRBD2 (6 bases). There are 15 residues in the CDR3. V lost 4 bases and J lost 5, with 15 bases in between. The germline CDR1 and CDR2 sequences are SEHNR and FQNEAQ (reference sequence). CDR3 nucleotide sequence: TGTGCCAGCAGCTCTTCGGGCGGGGCCAACAATGAGCAGTTCTTC. Translating it yields CASSSSGGANNEQFF.

The chain employs TRBV7-2 and TRBJ2-1; TRBD1 might be the D (5 bases). V lost 6 bases, J lost 9 bases, and 15 bases lay in between. The CDR3 has 13 residues. CDR1 and CDR2 (germline): SGHTA, FQGNSA. The CDR3 region is CASSFKGAPEQFF. As DNA, the CDR3 is TGTGCCAGCAGTTTTAAAGGGGCCCCTGAGCAGTTCTTC.

This chain joins TRBV19 and TRBJ2-2, with 7 bases identical to TRBD1. J was trimmed by 3 bases and V by 3 bases; bases with no gene match: 1. CDR3 length: 14 amino acids. CDR1 and CDR2 from the germline V gene are LNHDA and SQIVND (reference sequence). This CDR3 is CASSMGQHTGELFF. Here the CDR3 DNA reads TGTGCCAGTAGTATGGGACAGCACACCGGGGAGCTGTTTTTT.

In its sample, this clone was seen a few times. The chain uses TRBV7-3 and TRBJ2-1; the D gene is possibly TRBD1 (6 bases). Trimming stripped 2 bases from V and 5 bases from J, with 16 bases between. CDR1 SGHTA and CDR2 FQGTGA come from the germline V gene. The CDR3 sequence is 16 residues long. This chain's CDR3 is CASSLRGGQQNNEQFF. The CDR3 DNA reads as TGTGCCAGCAGCTTACGTGGCGGACAGCAAAACAATGAGCAGTTCTTC.

This clone was seen just once. The chain employs TRBV6-5 and TRBJ1-1; D is unresolved. The CDR3 has 13 amino acids. The V end lost 6 bases, the J end lost 5 bases, and 13 bases lay between the germline ends. From germline, CDR1 is MNHEY and CDR2 SVGAGI. CDR3 region: CASSPIEKTEAFF. Written as DNA, the CDR3 is TGTGCCAGCAGCCCAATCGAGAAGACTGAAGCTTTCTTT.

This clone was detected only once. The gene calls are TRBV12-5 and TRBJ1-6; the match to TRBD1 covers 9 bases. Losses at the gene ends were 4 bases for V and 6 bases for J; bases not matched to a gene: 1. Germline values: CDR1 LGHNT, CDR2 FRNRAP. The CDR3 length is 14 residues. This CDR3 reads CASGSGQGNSPLHF. DNA of the CDR3: TGTGCTAGTGGTTCGGGACAGGGTAATTCACCCCTCCACTTT.

In nucleotides, the CDR3 is TGTGCCAGCAGCGTCGTGGCAGGGAACTATGGCTACACCTTC. It is translated as CASSVVAGNYGYTF. The chain is built from TRBV9 and TRBJ1-2; D perhaps matches TRBD1 (5 bases). Germline assignment: CDR1 SGDLS and CDR2 YYNGEE. With 2 bases removed from V and 2 bases from J, the gap between germline ends came to 10 bases. The CDR3 runs 14 residues.

This sequence joins TRBV6-1 and TRBJ1-2; tentative D call: TRBD1 (6 bases). CDR1 and CDR2 (germline): MNHNS, SASEGT. The CDR3 length is 14 residues. The V end lost 4 bases, the J end lost 0 bases, and 9 bases lay between the germline ends. The CDR3 region is CASSADRTNYGYTF. Here the CDR3 DNA reads TGTGCCAGCAGTGCAGACAGGACTAACTATGGCTACACCTTC.

The chain is built from TRBV5-8 and TRBJ1-4, with 9 bases matching TRBD1. CDR1 SGHTS and CDR2 YDEGEE come from the germline V gene. The CDR3 runs to 18 residues. The V gene end was trimmed by 4 bases and the J gene end by 3 bases; junction bases not matched to a gene: 13. Here the CDR3 DNA reads TGTGCCAGCAGCCCCGGACAGGGGATTTACGCGGCTAATGAAAAACTGTTTTTT. It is translated as CASSPGQGIYAANEKLFF.

This rearrangement joins TRBV29-1 to TRBJ1-2; D is unresolved. Germline CDR1 SQVTM, CDR2 ANQGSEA. V was cut by 8 bases and J by 8 bases, with 21 bases left in between. This CDR3 has 13 residues. CDR3 region: CSTLKSEAGGYTF. The CDR3 DNA reads TGCAGCACCCTAAAATCGGAAGCGGGGGGCTACACCTTC.

V and J are TRBV12-5 and TRBJ2-7; 8 nucleotides align to TRBD1. V dropped 8 bases and J dropped 4; count of bases not matched to a gene: 10. The CDR3 loop spans 14 amino acids. In germline, CDR1 is LGHNT, CDR2 FRNRAP. The CDR3 is CASTHQGARYEQYF. The CDR3 DNA is TGTGCTAGTACTCATCAGGGGGCGCGTTACGAGCAGTACTTC.

This clone appeared a few times. The rearrangement joins TRBV27 to TRBJ2-3; a possible D gene is TRBD2 (5 bases). The CDR3 consists of 16 residues. Germline CDR1 and CDR2: MNHEY and SMNVEV (reference sequence). Trimming cost V 4 bases and J 0 bases, with 14 bases left between them. The CDR3 DNA is TGTGCCAGCAGTTATGGAGCGGATCCTAGCACAGATACGCAGTATTTT. Translating it yields CASSYGADPSTDTQYF.

The rearrangement uses TRBV11-3 and TRBJ2-1; 9 bases are shared with TRBD1. This CDR3 spans 17 amino acids. The germline V gene has CDR1 SGHNT and CDR2 YENEEA. CDR3 loop: CPTRSFPGTGRYNEQFF. DNA for the CDR3: TGTCCCACTCGAAGCTTTCCCGGGACAGGGAGATACAATGAGCAGTTCTTC.

This chain links TRBV19 with TRBJ2-7; tentatively, D is TRBD1 (5 bases). Trimming cost V 2 bases and J 2 bases, with 10 bases left between them. The CDR3 covers 14 residues. CDR1 is LNHDA, CDR2 SQIVND, per germline (reference sequence). The chain's CDR3 is CASSILNRPYEQYF. The DNA of the CDR3 is TGTGCCAGTAGTATATTAAACAGGCCCTACGAGCAGTACTTC.

The V gene is TRBV29-1, the J gene TRBJ2-3; 9 bases are shared with TRBD2. Germline V gives CDR1 SQVTM, CDR2 ANQGSEA. The CDR3 has 14 residues. J gave up 5 bases and V 3 bases, and 6 bases lay outside the gene matches. The CDR3 sequence is CSVDISGSRDTQYF. The DNA of the CDR3 is TGCAGCGTTGATATTAGCGGGAGTCGAGATACGCAGTATTTT.

This rearrangement joins TRBV9 to TRBJ2-1; 12 positions agree with TRBD2. The CDR3 is 18 amino acids. Per the germline V gene, CDR1 is SGDLS and CDR2 is YYNGEE. With 1 base clipped from V and 6 bases from J, the junction kept 11 bases outside the gene matches. The CDR3 DNA sequence: TGTGCCAGCAGCGTACATCGGCTAGCGGGGGGGGTAGGCAATGAGCAGTTCTTC. Its protein is CASSVHRLAGGVGNEQFF.